This TCR beta chain stems from a study of OX40 agonist ivuxolimab in advanced cancers. The sample holds a few counts of this clone. The ends were cut back, 3 bases at V and 8 bases at J, with 15 bases in the middle. Looked up from germline, CDR1 is SGDLS and CDR2 is YYNGEE. CDR3 length: 15 amino acids. TCRdb keeps only in-frame clones here, not all; method: immunoSEQ multiplex PCR. The sample lists roughly 15,000 clones; around 80% were seen once. This chain joins TRBV9 and TRBJ1-6; a possible D gene is TRBD1 (6 bases). The sample was CD4+ or CD8+ T cells sorted from blood, taken in a trial of the OX40 agonist ivuxolimab. The sequence was obtained from an adult with an advanced solid tumor such as melanoma, head and neck, liver or kidney cancer. In nucleotides, the CDR3 is TGTGCCAGCAGCGGTACGGCCGGGGGGCATTCACCCCTCCACTTT. Its protein is CASSGTAGGHSPLHF.